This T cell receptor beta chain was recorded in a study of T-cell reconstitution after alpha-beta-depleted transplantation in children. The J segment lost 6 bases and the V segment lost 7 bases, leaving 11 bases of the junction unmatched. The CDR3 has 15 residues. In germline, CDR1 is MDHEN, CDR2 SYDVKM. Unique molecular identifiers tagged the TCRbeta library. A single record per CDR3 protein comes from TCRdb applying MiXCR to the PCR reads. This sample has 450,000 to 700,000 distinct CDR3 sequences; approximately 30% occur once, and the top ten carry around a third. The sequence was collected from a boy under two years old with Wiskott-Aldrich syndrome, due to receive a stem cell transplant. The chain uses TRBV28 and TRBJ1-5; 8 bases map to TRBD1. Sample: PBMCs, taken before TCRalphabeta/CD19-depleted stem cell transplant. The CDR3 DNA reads TGTGCCAGCACCCAGGACAGGGCGGTGAGTCAGCCCCAGCATTTT. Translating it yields CASTQDRAVSQPQHF. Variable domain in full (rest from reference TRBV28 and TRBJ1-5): DVKVTQSSRYLVKRTGEKVFLECVQDMDHENMFWYRQDPGLGLRLIYFSYDVKMKEKGDIPEGYSVSREKKERFSLILESASTNQTSMYLCASTQDRAVSQPQHFGDGTRLSIL.